This TCR beta chain appears in the sequencing data of a study of blood T cell repertoires in COVID-19. Study overall: The United States, Italy and Spain provided the acute and convalescent COVID-19 samples. T cells, B-cell-depleted T cells, or PBMCs supplied cDNA or gDNA.

Authors' data handling: Amplification from reference gene primers served as the basis for estimated nucleated cell counts. Produced via immunoSEQ multiplex PCR; TCRdb's table is partial and in-frame only. V and J calls and clone size come straight from that table; D and trimming were deduced from the DNA. The profile shows some 130,000 clones, roughly 86% of them singletons. Points on this clone: Distinct nucleotide sequences in the sample also encode this CDR3.

Germline CDR1 is SNHLY and CDR2 is FYNNEI. The length of the CDR3 is 13 residues. Trimming took off 6 bases at V and 2 bases at J, with 10 bases between the two ends. The clonotype was recovered from a woman in her 70s with COVID-19, enrolled during active disease. The sample was peripheral blood. The rearrangement uses TRBV2 and TRBJ1-1; maybe TRBD1 (5 bases). Here the CDR3 reads CASRRDRNTEAFF. The CDR3 nucleotides read TGTGCCAGCAGGAGAGACAGAAACACTGAAGCTTTCTTT.